These 13 T cell receptor beta chains share one sample of origin, sequenced in a study of T cell clonality in common variable immunodeficiency. Broader study findings: In common variable immunodeficiency, TCR beta chains reportedly carried fewer deletions and N-nucleotide insertions.

Only in-frame clones appear in the TCRdb table, and some are missing; sequencing was by immunoSEQ multiplex PCR. There are tens of thousands of clones in the sample, none observed a single time. These receptors are not linked to any known antigen. The sample consisted of peripheral blood mononuclear cells. The receptors come from a human donor with common variable immunodeficiency.

Relative to its sample, this clone is medium-sized. The read finishes 3 residues shy of the CDR3 end, and the germline J gene is used to complete it. The V and J genes are TRBV20-1 and TRBJ1-3, with D unresolved. Germline V gene lookup returns CDR1 DFQATT and CDR2 SNEGSKA (reference sequence). Between the trimmed V and J ends, which lost 3 bases and 3 bases, there was a span of 6 bases. This CDR3 spans 12 amino acids. The CDR3 reads CSASQVGNTIYF. The DNA read from the CDR3 is TGCAGTGCTAGTCAGGTTGGAAACACC.

The table lists this clone with many counts. Read data end 3 residues before the CDR3 end; the end is taken from the germline J gene. Distinct nucleotide sequences in the sample also encode this CDR3. V gene TRBV7-3 combines with J gene TRBJ2-5; a weak D match, TRBD2 (5 bases). Germline CDR1 and CDR2: SGHTA and FQGTGA. Trimming took 4 bases from V and 2 from J, leaving 14 bases between them. This CDR3 has 15 residues. The part of the CDR3 DNA that was read is TGTGCCAGCAGCTACCTAGCTGGGAGTCAAGAGACC. It yields the protein CASSYLAGSQET. The whole CDR3 reads CASSYLAGSQETQYF.

A word on this clone: The DNA ends 3 residues before the CDR3 does, and the rest of the CDR3 is filled in from the germline J gene. The chain is built from TRBV7-3 and TRBJ2-1, with 9 bases matching TRBD2. CDR3 length: 15 residues. The germline CDR1 and CDR2 sequences are SGHTA and FQGTGA. After removal of 2 bases from V and 5 bases from J, the junction contained 4 bases not matched to a gene. Incomplete CDR3 DNA: TGTGCCAGCAGCTTAGGCGGGAGGGTAGACAATGAG. It codes for CASSLGGRVDNE. The complete CDR3 reads CASSLGGRVDNEQFF. Variable domain in full (rest from reference TRBV7-3 and TRBJ2-1): GAGVSQTPSNKVTEKGKYVELRCDPISGHTALYWYRQSLGQGPEFLIYFQGTGAADDSGLPNDRFFAVRPEGSVSTLKIQRTERGDSAVYLCASSLGGRVDNEQFFGPGTRLTVL.

This clone was counted a few times. Sequencing ends 3 residues short of the CDR3 end; the germline J gene provides the rest. The V and J genes are TRBV7-9 and TRBJ1-3; 9 bases align to TRBD1. Trimming took 5 bases from V and 0 from J; bases not matched to a gene: 2. In germline, CDR1 is SEHNR, CDR2 FQNEAQ (reference sequence). The CDR3 runs 15 residues. CDR3 loop: CASSTDRGSGNTIYF. CDR3 bases read: TGTGCCAGCAGCACGGACAGGGGCTCTGGAAACACC.

On this clone itself: The read finishes 3 residues shy of the CDR3 end, and the germline J gene is used to complete it. The V call is TRBV7-3, the J call TRBJ2-5; the D gene is possibly TRBD2 (6 bases). The CDR3 consists of 15 residues. V was trimmed by 1 base and J by 5 bases, leaving 14 bases between them. CDR1 and CDR2 (germline): SGHTA, FQGTGA. The covered CDR3 bases are TGTGCCAGCAGCTTAAGAGGTGGCGGGGTGGAGACC. Amino acid sequence: CASSLRGGGVET. The whole CDR3 sequence reads CASSLRGGGVETQYF. The whole variable domain, remainder taken from reference TRBV7-3 and TRBJ2-5, is GAGVSQTPSNKVTEKGKYVELRCDPISGHTALYWYRQSLGQGPEFLIYFQGTGAADDSGLPNDRFFAVRPEGSVSTLKIQRTERGDSAVYLCASSLRGGGVETQYFGPGTRLLVL.

Notes on this clone: The CDR3 extends 3 residues past the end of the read, so its final part is completed from the germline J gene. The rearrangement uses TRBV30 and TRBJ1-5; 9 positions agree with TRBD1. The CDR3 is 15 residues long. V dropped 3 bases and J dropped 4; count of bases not matched to a gene: 7. CDR1 is GTSNPN, CDR2 SVGIG, per germline (reference sequence). The CDR3 here is CAWSLPGQGNQPQHF. The covered CDR3 bases are TGTGCCTGGAGCCTGCCGGGACAGGGAAATCAGCCC. The entire variable domain, with the rest obtained from reference TRBV30 and TRBJ1-5, is as follows: SQTIHQWPATLVQPVGSPLSLECTVEGTSNPNLYWYRQAAGRGLQLLFYSVGIGQISSEVPQNLSASRPQDRQFILSSKKLLLSDSGFYLCAWSLPGQGNQPQHFGDGTRLSIL.

This clone has a handful of counts. Read sequence stops 3 residues before the CDR3 end, and the germline J gene provides the missing end. V is TRBV19 and J is TRBJ2-3; TRBD1 matches 7 bases. CDR3 length equals 14 residues. J lost 5 bases, V lost 3 bases, and 5 bases had no gene match. Germline-derived CDR1 and CDR2 are LNHDA and SQIVND (reference sequence). The CDR3 is CASSIYRGGDTQYF. The covered CDR3 bases are TGTGCCAGTAGTATCTACAGGGGTGGAGATACG.

This clone occurred many times. The CDR3 end falls 3 residues outside the read, so it is completed with the germline J gene. This rearrangement joins TRBV4-2 to TRBJ2-5; 9 nucleotides line up with TRBD2. Germline V CDR1 and CDR2: LGHNA, YNFKEQ. CDR3 length equals 16 residues. The ends lost 1 base at V and 2 bases at J; junction bases unmatched: 5. The CDR3 protein is CASSQVSSGTQETQYF. The CDR3 bases that were read are TGTGCCAGCAGCCAAGTTTCTAGCGGGACGCAAGAGACC.

Worth noting for this clone: The read is 3 residues too short to cover the CDR3 end, so that end is filled in from the germline J gene. The chain combines TRBV20-1 with TRBJ2-7; TRBD1 agrees at 7 bases. The V segment lost 5 bases and the J segment 3 bases; nucleotides outside the gene matches: 4. This CDR3 has 12 amino acids. The germline gives CDR1 DFQATT, CDR2 SNEGSKA (reference sequence). CDR3 loop: CSASDRVYEQYF. Incomplete CDR3 DNA: TGCAGTGCTTCCGACAGGGTCTACGAG.

A remark on this clone: The DNA ends 3 residues before the CDR3 does, and the rest of the CDR3 is filled in from the germline J gene. This chain links TRBV7-6 with TRBJ2-3, with a possible D match to TRBD1 (5 bases). V gave up 0 bases and J gave up 6 bases, with 10 bases separating them. The CDR3 is 14 residues long. Looked up from germline, CDR1 is SGHVS and CDR2 is FNYEAQ. The chain's CDR3 is CASSLAAGPDTQYF. The covered CDR3 bases are TGTGCCAGCAGCTTAGCGGCAGGGCCCGATACG.

This clone showed up just a few times. The read halts 3 residues ahead of the CDR3 end, with the missing end drawn from the germline J gene. The V call is TRBV18, the J call TRBJ1-4; D not certain. This CDR3 is built from 13 residues. The V and J ends lost 5 bases and 4 bases respectively, with 8 bases between them. In germline, CDR1 is KGHSH, CDR2 LQKENI. The DNA read from the CDR3 is TGTGCCAGCTCAATAGGGTTTAATGAAAAA. As protein: CASSIGFNEK. The full CDR3 reads CASSIGFNEKLFF.

This clone was counted at least ten times. Read sequence stops 3 residues before the CDR3 end, and the germline J gene provides the missing end. The genes are TRBV20-1 and TRBJ1-6; 10 bases align to TRBD1. Germline V gives CDR1 DFQATT, CDR2 SNEGSKA (reference sequence). The CDR3 consists of 13 residues. Losses at the gene ends were 6 bases for V and 7 bases for J; bases not matched to a gene: 3. CDR3 protein: CSAAGQGNSPLHF. The sequenced CDR3 bases are TGCAGTGCAGCGGGACAGGGGAATTCACCC.

For this clone: Sequencing ends 3 residues short of the CDR3 end; the germline J gene provides the rest. The V gene is TRBV7-8, the J gene TRBJ2-5, with 12 nucleotides matching TRBD2. V lost 4 bases, J lost 5 bases, and 8 bases stayed unmatched. Germline V gene sequence: CDR1 SGHVS, CDR2 FQNEAQ. The CDR3 totals 16 residues. This CDR3 is CASSSRLAGVWETQYF. The CDR3 bases that were read are TGTGCCAGCAGCTCGAGACTAGCGGGAGTCTGGGAGACC.